This T cell receptor (beta chain) was obtained from a study of T cells expressing NK-cell markers. Study at large: Seven of the eight sequenced donors were HCMV-seropositive; one was seronegative.

Making the TCR beta cDNA relied on 5'RACE template switching with UMIs. From the 5' RACE reads, TCRdb lists one entry per CDR3 protein and no DNA. This listing includes approximately 150,000 distinct CDR3 sequences. Germline V gives CDR1 SGDLS, CDR2 YYNGEE. The CDR3 consists of 13 residues. The study, taken as a whole, reports: In over 5 donors, dominant CD3+CD56+NKG2C+ clonotypes ranked among the top 10 CD8+ clonotypes. Several donors' CD3+CD56-NKG2C+ cells were dominated by the same clonotypes.

With respect to this clonotype: The target antigen is unknown.

Sequencing used blood T cells: a sorted CD56 or NKG2C T cell subset, CD4+ or CD8+ T cells, or bulk PBMC T cells (not recorded which). The receptor's source is a man younger than 35 in good health. The V call is TRBV9, the J call TRBJ2-3. The CDR3 here is CASSDPGTDTQYF. The full variable domain, rest sourced from reference TRBV9 and TRBJ2-3, is DSGVTQTPKHLITATGQRVTLRCSPRSGDLSVYWYQQSLDQGLQFLIQYYNGEERAKGNILERFSAQQFPDLHSELNLSSLELGDSALYFCASSDPGTDTQYFGPGTRLTVL.